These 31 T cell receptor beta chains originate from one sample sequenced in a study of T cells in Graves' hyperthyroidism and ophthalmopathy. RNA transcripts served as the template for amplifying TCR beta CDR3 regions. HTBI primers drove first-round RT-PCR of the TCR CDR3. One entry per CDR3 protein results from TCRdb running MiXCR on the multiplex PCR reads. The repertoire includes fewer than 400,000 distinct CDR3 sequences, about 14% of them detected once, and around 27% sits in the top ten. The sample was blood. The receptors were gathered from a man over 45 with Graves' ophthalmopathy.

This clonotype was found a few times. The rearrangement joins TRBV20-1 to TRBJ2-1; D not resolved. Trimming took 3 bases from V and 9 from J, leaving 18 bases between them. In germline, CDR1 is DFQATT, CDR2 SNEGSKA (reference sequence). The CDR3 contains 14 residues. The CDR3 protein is CSARHSRGRVEQFF. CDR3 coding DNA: TGCAGTGCTAGGCACTCTCGTGGACGGGTTGAGCAGTTCTTC.

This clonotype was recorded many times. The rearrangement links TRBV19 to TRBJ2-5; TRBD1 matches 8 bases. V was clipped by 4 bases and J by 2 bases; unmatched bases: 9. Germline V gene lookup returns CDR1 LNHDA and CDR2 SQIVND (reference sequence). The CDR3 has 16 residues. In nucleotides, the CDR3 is TGTGCCAGTAGTAAAAGGACAGGGCGGATTCAAGAGACCCAGTACTTC. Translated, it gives CASSKRTGRIQETQYF.

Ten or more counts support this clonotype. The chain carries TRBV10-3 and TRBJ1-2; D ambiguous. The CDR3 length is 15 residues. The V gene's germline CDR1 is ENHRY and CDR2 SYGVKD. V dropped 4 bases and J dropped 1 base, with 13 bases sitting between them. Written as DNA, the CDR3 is TGTGCCATCAGTGTCATGGAGGGTGTTAACTATGGCTACACCTTC. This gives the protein CAISVMEGVNYGYTF.

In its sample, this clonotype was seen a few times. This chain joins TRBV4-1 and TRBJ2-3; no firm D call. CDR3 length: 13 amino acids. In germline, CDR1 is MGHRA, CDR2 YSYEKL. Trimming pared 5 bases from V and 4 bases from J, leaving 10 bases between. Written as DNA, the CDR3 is TGCGCCAGCAGCTTCCCCGGATCAGATACGCAGTATTTT. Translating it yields CASSFPGSDTQYF.

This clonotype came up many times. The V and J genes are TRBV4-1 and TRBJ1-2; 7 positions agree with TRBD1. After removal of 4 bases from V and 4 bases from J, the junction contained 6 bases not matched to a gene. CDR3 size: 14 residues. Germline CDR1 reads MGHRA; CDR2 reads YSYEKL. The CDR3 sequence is CASSPGDRAYGYTF. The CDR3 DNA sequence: TGCGCCAGCAGCCCCGGGGACAGAGCCTATGGCTACACCTTC.

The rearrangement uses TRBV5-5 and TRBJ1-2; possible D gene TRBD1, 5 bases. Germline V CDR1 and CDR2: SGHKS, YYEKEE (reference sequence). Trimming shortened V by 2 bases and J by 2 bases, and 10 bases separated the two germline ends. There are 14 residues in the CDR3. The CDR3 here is CASSFEGENYGYTF. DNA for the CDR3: TGTGCCAGCAGCTTCGAAGGGGAAAACTATGGCTACACCTTC.

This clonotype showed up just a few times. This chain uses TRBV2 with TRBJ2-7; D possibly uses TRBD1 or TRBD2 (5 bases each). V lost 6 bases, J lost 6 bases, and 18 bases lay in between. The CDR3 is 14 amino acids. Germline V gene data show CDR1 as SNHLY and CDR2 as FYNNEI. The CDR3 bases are TGTGCCAGCAGCTTAGGCACCGAGGGGCCCGAGCAGTACTTC. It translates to CASSLGTEGPEQYF.

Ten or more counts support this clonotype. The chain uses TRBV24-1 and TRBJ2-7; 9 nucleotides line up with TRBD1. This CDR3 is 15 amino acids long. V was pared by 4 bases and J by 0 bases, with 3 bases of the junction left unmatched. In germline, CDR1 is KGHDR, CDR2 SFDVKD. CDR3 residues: CATSEPGQGSYEQYF. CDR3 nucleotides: TGTGCCACCAGTGAACCGGGACAGGGCTCCTACGAGCAGTACTTC.

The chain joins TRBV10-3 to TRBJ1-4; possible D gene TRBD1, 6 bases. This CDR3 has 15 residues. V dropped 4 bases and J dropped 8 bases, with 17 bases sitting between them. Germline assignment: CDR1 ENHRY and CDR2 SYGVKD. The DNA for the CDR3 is TGTGCCATCAGTGCAGACAGGCTGGGGGGAGAAAAACTGTTTTTT. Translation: CAISADRLGGEKLFF.

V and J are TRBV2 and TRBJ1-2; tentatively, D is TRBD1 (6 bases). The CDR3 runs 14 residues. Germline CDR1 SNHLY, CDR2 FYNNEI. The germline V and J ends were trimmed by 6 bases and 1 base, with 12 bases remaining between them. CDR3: CASRRRGLNYGYTF. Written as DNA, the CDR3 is TGTGCCAGCAGGAGGCGGGGGCTTAACTATGGCTACACCTTC.

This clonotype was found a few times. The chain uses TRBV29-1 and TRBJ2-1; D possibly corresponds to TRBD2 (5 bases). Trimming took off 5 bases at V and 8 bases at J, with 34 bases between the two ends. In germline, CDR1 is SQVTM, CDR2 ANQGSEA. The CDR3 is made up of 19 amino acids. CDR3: CSVPPPPPALAPGAYEQFF. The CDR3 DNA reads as TGCAGCGTTCCCCCGCCCCCTCCAGCCCTAGCCCCCGGAGCATATGAGCAGTTCTTC.

The CDR3, as DNA: TGTGCCAGCAGCCGGCCTGGGATCACCTACGAGCAGTACTTC. This translates into CASSRPGITYEQYF. The J gene is TRBJ2-7, the V gene TRBV14; D is unresolved. Germline V gene sequence: CDR1 SGHDN, CDR2 FVKESK. This CDR3 is 14 amino acids long. V gave up 4 bases and J gave up 2 bases, with 12 bases separating them. Using reference TRBV14 and TRBJ2-7 for the parts outside the CDR3, the full variable domain is EAGVTQFPSHSVIEKGQTVTLRCDPISGHDNLYWYRRVMGKEIKFLLHFVKESKQDESGMPNNRFLAERTGGTYSTLKVQPAELEDSGVYFCASSRPGITYEQYFGPGTRLTVT.

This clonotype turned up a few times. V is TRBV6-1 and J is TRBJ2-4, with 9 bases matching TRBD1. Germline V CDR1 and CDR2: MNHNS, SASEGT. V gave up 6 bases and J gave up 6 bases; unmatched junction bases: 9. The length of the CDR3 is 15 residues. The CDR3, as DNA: TGTGCCAGCAGAGGAGCCCCGGGACAGGGAAACATTCAGTACTTC. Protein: CASRGAPGQGNIQYF.

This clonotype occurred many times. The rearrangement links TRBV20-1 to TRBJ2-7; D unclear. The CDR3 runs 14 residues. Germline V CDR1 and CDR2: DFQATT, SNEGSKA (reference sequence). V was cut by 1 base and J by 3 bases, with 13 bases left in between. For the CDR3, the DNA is TGCAGTGCTAGAGCCCCACGTTCGGGCTACGAGCAGTACTTC. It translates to CSARAPRSGYEQYF.

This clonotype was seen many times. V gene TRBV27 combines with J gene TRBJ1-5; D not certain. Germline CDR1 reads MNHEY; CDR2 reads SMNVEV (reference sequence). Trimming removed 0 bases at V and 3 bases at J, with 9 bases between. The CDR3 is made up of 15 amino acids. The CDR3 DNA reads TGTGCCAGCAGTTTATCGATAGAGACCAATCAGCCCCAGCATTTT. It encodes CASSLSIETNQPQHF.

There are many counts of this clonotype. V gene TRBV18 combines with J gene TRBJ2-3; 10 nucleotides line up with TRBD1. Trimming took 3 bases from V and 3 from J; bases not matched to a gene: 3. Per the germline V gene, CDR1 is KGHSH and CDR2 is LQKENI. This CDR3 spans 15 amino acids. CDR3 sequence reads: CASSPRQGATDTQYF. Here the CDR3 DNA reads TGTGCCAGCTCACCCAGACAGGGGGCGACAGATACGCAGTATTTT.

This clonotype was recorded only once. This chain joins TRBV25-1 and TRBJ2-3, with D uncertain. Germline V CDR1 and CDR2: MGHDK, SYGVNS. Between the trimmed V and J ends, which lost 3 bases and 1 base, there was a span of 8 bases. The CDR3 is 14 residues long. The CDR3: CASSEYGRTDTQYF. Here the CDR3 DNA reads TGTGCCAGCAGTGAGTACGGTCGCACAGATACGCAGTATTTT.

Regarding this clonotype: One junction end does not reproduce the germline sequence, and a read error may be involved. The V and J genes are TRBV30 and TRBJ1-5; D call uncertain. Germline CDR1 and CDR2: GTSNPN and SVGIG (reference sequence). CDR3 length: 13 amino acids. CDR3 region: CAWGVDADQPQHF. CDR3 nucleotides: TGTGCCTGGGGTGTAGACGCCGATCAGCCCCAGCATTTT. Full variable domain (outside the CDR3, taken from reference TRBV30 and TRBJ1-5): SQTIHQWPATLVQPVGSPLSLECTVEGTSNPNLYWYRQAAGRGLQLLFYSVGIGQISSEVPQNLSASRPQDRQFILSSKKLLLSDSGFYLCAWGVDADQPQHFGDGTRLSIL.

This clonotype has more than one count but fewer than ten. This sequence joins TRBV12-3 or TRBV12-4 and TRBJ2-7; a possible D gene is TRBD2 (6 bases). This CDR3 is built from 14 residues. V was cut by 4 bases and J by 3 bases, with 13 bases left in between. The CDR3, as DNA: TGTGCCAGCAGTTCCCGGGAGATTCACTACGAGCAGTACTTC. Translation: CASSSREIHYEQYF.

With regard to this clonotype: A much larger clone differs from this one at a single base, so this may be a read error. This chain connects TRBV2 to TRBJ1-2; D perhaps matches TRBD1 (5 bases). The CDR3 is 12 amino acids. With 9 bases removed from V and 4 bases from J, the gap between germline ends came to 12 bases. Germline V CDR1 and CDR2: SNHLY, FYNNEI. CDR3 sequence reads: CARRAGSYGYTF. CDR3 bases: TGTGCCAGGAGGGCAGGGTCCTATGGCTACACCTTC.

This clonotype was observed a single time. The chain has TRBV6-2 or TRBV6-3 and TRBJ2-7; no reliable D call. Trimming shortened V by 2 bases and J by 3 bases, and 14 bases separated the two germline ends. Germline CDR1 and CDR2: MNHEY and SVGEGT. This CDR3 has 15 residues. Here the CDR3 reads CASSYTRAGNYEQYF. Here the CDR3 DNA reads TGTGCCAGCAGTTACACTCGGGCCGGAAACTACGAGCAGTACTTC.

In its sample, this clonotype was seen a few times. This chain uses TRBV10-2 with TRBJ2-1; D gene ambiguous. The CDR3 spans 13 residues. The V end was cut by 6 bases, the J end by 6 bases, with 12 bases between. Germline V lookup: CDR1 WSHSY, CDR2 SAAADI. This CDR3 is CASRGSSSNEQFF. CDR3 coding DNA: TGCGCCAGCAGAGGATCCAGTAGCAATGAGCAGTTCTTC.

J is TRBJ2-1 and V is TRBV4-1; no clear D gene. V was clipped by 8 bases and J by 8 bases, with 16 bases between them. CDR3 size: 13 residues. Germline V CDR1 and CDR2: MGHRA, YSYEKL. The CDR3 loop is CASAVRPSDEQFF. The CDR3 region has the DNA TGCGCCAGCGCCGTCCGACCTTCGGATGAGCAGTTCTTC.

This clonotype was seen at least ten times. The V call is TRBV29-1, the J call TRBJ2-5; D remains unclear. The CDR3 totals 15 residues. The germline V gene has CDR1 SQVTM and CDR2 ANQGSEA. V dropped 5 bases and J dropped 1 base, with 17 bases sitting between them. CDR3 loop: CSVCLSAGRQETQYF. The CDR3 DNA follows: TGCAGCGTTTGTCTTTCCGCAGGCCGCCAAGAGACCCAGTACTTC.

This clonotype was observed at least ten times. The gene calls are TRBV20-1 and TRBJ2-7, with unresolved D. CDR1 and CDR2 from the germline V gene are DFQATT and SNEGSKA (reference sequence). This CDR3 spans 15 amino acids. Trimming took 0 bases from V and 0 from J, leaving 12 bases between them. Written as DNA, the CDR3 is TGCAGTGCTAGAGACGCGCGTCGGGCCTCCTACGAGCAGTACTTC. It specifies CSARDARRASYEQYF.

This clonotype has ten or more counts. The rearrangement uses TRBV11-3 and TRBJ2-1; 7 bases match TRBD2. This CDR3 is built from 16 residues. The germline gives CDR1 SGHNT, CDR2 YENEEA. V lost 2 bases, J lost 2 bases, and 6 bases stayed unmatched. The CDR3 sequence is CASSLTLANPYNEQFF. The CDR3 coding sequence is TGTGCCAGCAGCTTAACACTAGCGAATCCCTACAATGAGCAGTTCTTC. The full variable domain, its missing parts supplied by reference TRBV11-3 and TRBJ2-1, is EAGVVQSPRYKIIEKKQPVAFWCNPISGHNTLYWYLQNLGQGPELLIRYENEEAVDDSQLPKDRFSAERLKGVDSTLKIQPAELGDSAVYLCASSLTLANPYNEQFFGPGTRLTVL.

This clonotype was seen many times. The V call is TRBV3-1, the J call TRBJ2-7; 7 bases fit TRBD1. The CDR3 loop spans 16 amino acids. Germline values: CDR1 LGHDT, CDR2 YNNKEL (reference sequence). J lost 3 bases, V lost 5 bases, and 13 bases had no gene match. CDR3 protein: CASSMWGKDRDYEQYF. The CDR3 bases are TGTGCCAGCAGCATGTGGGGGAAAGACAGGGACTACGAGCAGTACTTC.

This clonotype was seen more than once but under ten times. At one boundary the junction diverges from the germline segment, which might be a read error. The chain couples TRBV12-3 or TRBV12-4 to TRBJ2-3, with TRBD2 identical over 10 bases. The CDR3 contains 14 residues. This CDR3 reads CASTLAGGADTQYF. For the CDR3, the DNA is TGTGCCAGCACTTTAGCGGGAGGAGCAGATACGCAGTATTTT.

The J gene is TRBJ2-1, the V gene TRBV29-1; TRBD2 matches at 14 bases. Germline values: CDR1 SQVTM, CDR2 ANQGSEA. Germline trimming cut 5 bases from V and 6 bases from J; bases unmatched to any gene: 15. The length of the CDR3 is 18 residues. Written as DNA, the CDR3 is TGCAGCGTTCCCTGGGTGGGACTAGCGGGAGTAGGGTCCAATGAGCAGTTCTTC. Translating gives CSVPWVGLAGVGSNEQFF.

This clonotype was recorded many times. In nucleotides, the CDR3 is TGTGCCAGCAGCGGGACAGGGATCACCTCTGGGGCCAACGTCCTGACTTTC. Protein: CASSGTGITSGANVLTF. V usage is TRBV12-3 or TRBV12-4 and J usage is TRBJ2-6; TRBD1 matches at 9 bases. Losses at the gene ends were 6 bases for V and 0 bases for J; bases not matched to a gene: 6. The CDR3 is 17 amino acids.

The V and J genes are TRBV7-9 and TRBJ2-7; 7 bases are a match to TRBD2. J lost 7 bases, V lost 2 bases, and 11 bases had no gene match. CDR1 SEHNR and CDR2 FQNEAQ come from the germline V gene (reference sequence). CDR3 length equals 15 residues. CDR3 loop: CASSLQGGSSGEQYF. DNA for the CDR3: TGTGCCAGCAGCTTACAGGGCGGGAGCTCGGGGGAGCAGTACTTC.